The TCR beta chain described here comes from a study of T cell responses to AZD1222 COVID-19 vaccine. Study findings and constraints: After the peak T cell response, and only then, were repertoires sampled. Possibly, clonal diversity was underestimated; donors were largely white British and included more females. An increase in Spike-specific TCR breadth and depth was observed after two AZD1222 doses.

This CDR3 comprises 14 residues. Germline values: CDR1 LNHDA, CDR2 SQIVND (reference sequence). V dropped 6 bases and J dropped 4 bases, with 15 bases sitting between them. Profiling relied on immunoSEQ multiplex PCR, and the TCRdb table lists in-frame clones only, not all of them. The sample includes about 100,000 clones, roughly 85% of them seen just once. The table lists this clone with a few counts. Its antigen is unknown. Second-dose groups at about 4 or about 12 weeks were pooled. This clonotype originated in an adult who received the AZD1222 COVID-19 vaccine. Sample: peripheral blood, taken 28 days after the second AZD1222 dose. The genes are TRBV19 and TRBJ1-2; D is perhaps TRBD1 (5 bases). CDR3 bases: TGTGCCAGTAGAGAAGGGGCCAAGATCTATGGCTACACCTTC. Residues: CASREGAKIYGYTF. The full variable domain, completed using reference TRBV19 and TRBJ1-2, is DGGITQSPKYLFRKEGQNVTLSCEQNLNHDAMYWYRQDPGQGLRLIYYSQIVNDFQKGDIAEGYSVSREKKESFPLTVTSAQKNPTAFYLCASREGAKIYGYTFGSGTRLTVV.